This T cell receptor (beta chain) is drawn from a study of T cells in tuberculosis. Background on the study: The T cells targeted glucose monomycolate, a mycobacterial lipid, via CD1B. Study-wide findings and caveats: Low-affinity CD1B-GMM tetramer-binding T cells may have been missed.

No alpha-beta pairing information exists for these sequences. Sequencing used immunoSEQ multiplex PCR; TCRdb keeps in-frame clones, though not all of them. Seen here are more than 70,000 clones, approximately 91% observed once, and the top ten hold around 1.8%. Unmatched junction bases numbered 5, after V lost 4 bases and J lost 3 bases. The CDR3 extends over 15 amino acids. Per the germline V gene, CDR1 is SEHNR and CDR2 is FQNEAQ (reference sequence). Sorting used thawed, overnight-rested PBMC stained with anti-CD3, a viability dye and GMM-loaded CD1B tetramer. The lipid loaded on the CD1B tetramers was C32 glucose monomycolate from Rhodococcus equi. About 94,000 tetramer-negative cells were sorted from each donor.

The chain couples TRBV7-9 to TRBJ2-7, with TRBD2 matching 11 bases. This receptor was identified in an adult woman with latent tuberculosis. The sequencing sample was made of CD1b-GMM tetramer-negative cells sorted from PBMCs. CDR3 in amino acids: CASSSQGTSGYEQYF. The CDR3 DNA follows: TGTGCCAGCAGCTCCCAGGGGACTAGCGGCTACGAGCAGTACTTC.